The present entry profiles one T cell receptor beta chain with its context. Its antigen is not known. Those who donated were healthy bone marrow donors. The CDR3 is made up of 17 amino acids. The junction had 15 bases not matched to a gene; V was cut back by 6 bases and J by 6 bases. The germline V gene encodes CDR1 SGHRS and CDR2 YFSETQ. The data were obtained in a study of cytomegalovirus exposure and HLA in healthy donors. Whole-study results and caveats: Testing in vitro showed a few CMV-associated chains specific for CMV antigens. TCR beta chains numbering some 150 were designated cytomegalovirus-associated.

60 Vbeta and 13 Jbeta primers were used in PCR. Authors' analysis steps: A later analysis tallied roughly 77 million unique TCR beta chains, some 12 million of them shared. Repertoires were generated with immunoSEQ multiplex PCR, while TCRdb's copy carries only in-frame clones and drops some. The V and J calls and clone size are taken from that table; D and trimming were inferred from the DNA. The sample holds tens of thousands of clones, about 80% seen once. The rearrangement links TRBV5-1 to TRBJ1-6; TRBD1 agrees at 7 bases. Specimen: PBMCs. The sequence was obtained from a female donor in good health and CMV-seronegative. CDR3 nucleotides: TGCGCCAGCACCCCGGGGGACACCGGGACAGTTAATTCACCCCTCCACTTT. Its translation: CASTPGDTGTVNSPLHF.